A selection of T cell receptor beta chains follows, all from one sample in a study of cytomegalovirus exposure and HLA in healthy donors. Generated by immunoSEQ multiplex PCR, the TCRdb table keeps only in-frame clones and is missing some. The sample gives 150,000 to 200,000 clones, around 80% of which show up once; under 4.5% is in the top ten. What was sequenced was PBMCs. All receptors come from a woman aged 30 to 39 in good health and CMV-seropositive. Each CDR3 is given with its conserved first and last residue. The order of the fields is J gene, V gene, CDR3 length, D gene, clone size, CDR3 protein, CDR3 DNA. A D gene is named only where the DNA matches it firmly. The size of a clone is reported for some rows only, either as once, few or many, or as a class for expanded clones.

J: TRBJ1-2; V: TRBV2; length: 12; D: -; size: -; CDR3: CASRVVSYGYTF; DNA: TGTGCCAGCAGGGTAGTATCCTATGGCTACACCTTC
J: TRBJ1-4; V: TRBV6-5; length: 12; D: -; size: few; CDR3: CASRFPAGKLFF; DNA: TGTGCCAGCAGGTTTCCAGCGGGAAAACTGTTTTTT
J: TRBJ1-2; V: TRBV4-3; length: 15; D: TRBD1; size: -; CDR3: CASSQDLGGRYGYTF; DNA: TGCGCCAGCAGCCAAGATTTAGGGGGCCGGTATGGCTACACCTTC
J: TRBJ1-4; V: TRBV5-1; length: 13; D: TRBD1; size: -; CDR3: CASSYRGLGKLFF; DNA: TGCGCCAGCAGCTACAGGGGGCTCGGGAAACTGTTTTTT
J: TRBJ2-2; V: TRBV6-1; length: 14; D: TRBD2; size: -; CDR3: CAIKTSQFTGELFF; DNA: TGTGCCATCAAGACTAGCCAATTCACCGGGGAGCTGTTTTTT
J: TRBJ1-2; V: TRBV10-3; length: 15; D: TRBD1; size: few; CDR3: CAIRDTGTGNYGYTF; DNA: TGTGCCATCAGGGACACCGGGACAGGGAACTATGGCTACACCTTC
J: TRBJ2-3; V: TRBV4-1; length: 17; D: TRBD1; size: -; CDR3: CASSQEGTGGMTDTQYF; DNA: TGCGCCAGCAGCCAAGAGGGGACAGGGGGCATGACAGATACGCAGTATTTT
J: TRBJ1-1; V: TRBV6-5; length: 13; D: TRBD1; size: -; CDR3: CASRGDRVTEAFF; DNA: TGTGCCAGCAGGGGGGACAGGGTCACTGAAGCTTTCTTT
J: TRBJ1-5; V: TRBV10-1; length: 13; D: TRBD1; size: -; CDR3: CASSPSGGQPQHF; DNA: TGCGCCAGCAGTCCCTCAGGGGGACAGCCCCAGCATTTT
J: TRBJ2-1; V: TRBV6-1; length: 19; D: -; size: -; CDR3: CASSEVVGPIKRRDNEQFF; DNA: TGTGCCAGCAGTGAAGTTGTAGGACCCATTAAGCGCAGGGACAATGAGCAGTTCTTC
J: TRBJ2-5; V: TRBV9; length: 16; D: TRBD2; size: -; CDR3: CASSPGLAGNQETQYF; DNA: TGTGCCAGCAGCCCGGGACTAGCGGGTAACCAAGAGACCCAGTACTTC
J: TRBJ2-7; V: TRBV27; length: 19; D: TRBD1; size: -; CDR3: CASSLSIGTGIKRSYEQYF; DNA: TGTGCCAGCAGTTTATCGATAGGGACAGGGATTAAAAGGTCCTACGAGCAGTACTTC
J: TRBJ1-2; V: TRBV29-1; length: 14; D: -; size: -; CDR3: CSVVALSQAYGYTF; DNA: TGCAGCGTTGTCGCCTTATCCCAGGCCTATGGCTACACCTTC
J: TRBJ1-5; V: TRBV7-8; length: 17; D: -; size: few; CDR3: CASSFSSVQSYGQPQHF; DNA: TGTGCCAGCAGCTTCTCCAGTGTCCAATCCTACGGGCAGCCCCAGCATTTT
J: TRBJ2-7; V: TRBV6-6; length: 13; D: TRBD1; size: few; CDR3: CASSGTGGYEQYF; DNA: TGTGCCAGCAGTGGGACAGGGGGCTACGAGCAGTACTTC
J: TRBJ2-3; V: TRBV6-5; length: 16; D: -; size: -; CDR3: CASSYSPGASTDTQYF; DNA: TGTGCCAGCAGTTACTCACCAGGGGCTTCCACAGATACGCAGTATTTT
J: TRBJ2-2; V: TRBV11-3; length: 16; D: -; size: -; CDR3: CASSLSSGTNTGELFF; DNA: TGTGCCAGCAGCTTAAGTTCGGGTACGAACACCGGGGAGCTGTTTTTT
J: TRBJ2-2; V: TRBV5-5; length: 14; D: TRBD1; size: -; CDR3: CASSRQGTTGELFF; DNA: TGTGCCAGCAGCCGACAGGGAACGACCGGGGAGCTGTTTTTT
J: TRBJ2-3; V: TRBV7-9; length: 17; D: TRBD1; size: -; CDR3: CASSSTWDRGSTDTQYF; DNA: TGTGCCAGCAGCTCTACCTGGGACAGGGGGAGCACAGATACGCAGTATTTT
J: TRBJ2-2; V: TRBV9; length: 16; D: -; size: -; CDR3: CASSTFVWSNTGELFF; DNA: TGTGCCAGCAGCACTTTTGTTTGGTCGAACACCGGGGAGCTGTTTTTT
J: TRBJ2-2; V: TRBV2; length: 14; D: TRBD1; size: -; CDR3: CASFGTENTGELFF; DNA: TGTGCCAGCTTCGGGACAGAGAACACCGGGGAGCTGTTTTTT
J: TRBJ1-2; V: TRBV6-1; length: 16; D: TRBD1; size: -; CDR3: CASSATQGAQTYGYTF; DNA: TGTGCCAGCAGTGCAACACAGGGGGCGCAGACCTATGGCTACACCTTC
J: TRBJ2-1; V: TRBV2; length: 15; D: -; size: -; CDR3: CASSAGKSSYNEQFF; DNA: TGTGCCAGCAGTGCAGGAAAGAGCTCCTACAATGAGCAGTTCTTC
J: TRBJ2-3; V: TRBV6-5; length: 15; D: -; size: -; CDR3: CASRRGIVRTDTQYF; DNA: TGTGCCAGCAGACGGGGAATAGTCCGCACAGATACGCAGTATTTT
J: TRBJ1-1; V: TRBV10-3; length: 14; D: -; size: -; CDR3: CAISESRGNTEAFF; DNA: TGTGCCATCAGTGAGTCTAGGGGTAACACTGAAGCTTTCTTT
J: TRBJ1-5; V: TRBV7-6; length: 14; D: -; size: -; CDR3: CASSFRRANQPQHF; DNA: TGTGCCAGCAGCTTTCGGCGGGCCAATCAGCCCCAGCATTTT
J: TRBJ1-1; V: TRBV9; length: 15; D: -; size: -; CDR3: CASSQTYDMNTEAFF; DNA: TGTGCCAGCAGCCAAACTTACGATATGAACACTGAAGCTTTCTTT
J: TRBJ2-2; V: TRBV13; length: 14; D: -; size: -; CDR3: CASSSGTYTGELFF; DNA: TGTGCCAGCAGTTCCGGGACTTACACCGGGGAGCTGTTTTTT
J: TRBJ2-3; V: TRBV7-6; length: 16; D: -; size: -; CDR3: CASSTRQGGWPDTQYF; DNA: TGTGCCAGCAGCACGCGACAGGGAGGATGGCCAGATACGCAGTATTTT
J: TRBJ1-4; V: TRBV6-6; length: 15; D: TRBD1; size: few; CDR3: CASSPRGLANEKLFF; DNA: TGTGCCAGCAGTCCCAGGGGGTTAGCTAATGAAAAACTGTTTTTT
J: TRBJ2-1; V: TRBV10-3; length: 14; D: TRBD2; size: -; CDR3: CAISETSGYNEQFF; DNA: TGTGCCATCAGTGAGACTAGCGGATACAATGAGCAGTTCTTC
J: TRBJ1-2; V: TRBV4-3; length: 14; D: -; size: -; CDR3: CASSQDLGDYGYTF; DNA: TGCGCCAGCAGCCAAGATTTAGGGGACTATGGCTACACCTTC
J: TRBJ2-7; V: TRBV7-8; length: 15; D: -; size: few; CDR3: CASSSWTETPYEQYF; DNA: TGTGCCAGCAGCTCCTGGACAGAGACTCCCTACGAGCAGTACTTC
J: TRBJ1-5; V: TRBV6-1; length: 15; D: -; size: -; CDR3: CASSEDWTGSRPQHF; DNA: TGTGCCAGCAGTGAAGACTGGACGGGAAGTCGGCCCCAGCATTTT
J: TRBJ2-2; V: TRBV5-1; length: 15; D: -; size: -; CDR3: CASSLGQGVTGELFF; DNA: TGCGCCAGCAGCTTGGGGCAGGGTGTGACCGGGGAGCTGTTTTTT
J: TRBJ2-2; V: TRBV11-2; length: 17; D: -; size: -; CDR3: CASSLVRASSYTGELFF; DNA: TGTGCCAGCAGCTTAGTAAGAGCTAGCTCCTACACCGGGGAGCTGTTTTTT
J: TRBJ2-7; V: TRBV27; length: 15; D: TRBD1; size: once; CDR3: CASTLSGQGSYEQYF; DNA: TGTGCCAGCACCCTCTCAGGACAGGGATCCTACGAGCAGTACTTC
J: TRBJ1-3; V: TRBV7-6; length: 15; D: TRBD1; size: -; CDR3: CASSPGQVSGNTIYF; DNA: TGTGCCAGCAGCCCCGGACAGGTCTCTGGAAACACCATATATTTT
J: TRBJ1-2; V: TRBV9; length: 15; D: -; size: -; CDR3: CASSEAREGVVGYTF; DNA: TGTGCCAGCAGCGAGGCGAGGGAGGGCGTTGTCGGCTACACCTTC
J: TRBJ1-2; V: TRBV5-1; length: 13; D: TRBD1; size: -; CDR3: CASGDRVDYGYTF; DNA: TGCGCCAGCGGTGACAGGGTGGACTATGGCTACACCTTC
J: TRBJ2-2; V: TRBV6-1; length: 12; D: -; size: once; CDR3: CASSVYTGELFF; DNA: TGTGCCAGCAGCGTCTACACCGGGGAGCTGTTTTTT
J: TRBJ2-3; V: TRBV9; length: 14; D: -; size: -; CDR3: CASSLNRVTDTQYF; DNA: TGTGCCAGCAGCTTAAACAGGGTCACAGATACGCAGTATTTT
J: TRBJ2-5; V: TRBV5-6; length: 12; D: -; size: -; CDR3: CASSLAPETQYF; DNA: TGTGCCAGCAGCTTGGCCCCGGAGACCCAGTACTTC
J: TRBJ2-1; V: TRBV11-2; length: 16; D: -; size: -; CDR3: CASSLVKGPRGNEQFF; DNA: TGTGCCAGCAGCTTAGTCAAGGGCCCCCGAGGGAATGAGCAGTTCTTC
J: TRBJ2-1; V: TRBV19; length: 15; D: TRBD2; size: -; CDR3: CASNRLAGGYNEQFF; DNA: TGTGCCAGTAATCGACTAGCGGGGGGCTACAATGAGCAGTTCTTC
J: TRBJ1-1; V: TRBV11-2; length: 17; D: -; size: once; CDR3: CASSRNPRQVLNTEAFF; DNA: TGTGCCAGCAGCCGGAATCCGCGACAGGTCCTGAACACTGAAGCTTTCTTT
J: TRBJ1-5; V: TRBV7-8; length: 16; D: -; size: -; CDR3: CASSPTRGISNQPQHF; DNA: TGTGCCAGCAGCCCAACTCGGGGGATAAGCAATCAGCCCCAGCATTTT
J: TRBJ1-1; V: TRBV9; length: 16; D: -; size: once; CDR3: CASSVADSRGNTEAFF; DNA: TGTGCCAGCAGCGTGGCGGATTCTAGAGGTAACACTGAAGCTTTCTTT
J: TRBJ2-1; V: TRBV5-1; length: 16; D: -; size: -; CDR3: CASSKKGERLYNEQFF; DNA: TGCGCCAGCAGCAAAAAAGGAGAGCGCCTCTACAATGAGCAGTTCTTC
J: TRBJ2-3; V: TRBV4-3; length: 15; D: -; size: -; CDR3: CASSLGRQSTDTQYF; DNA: TGCGCCAGCAGCCTGGGGCGCCAAAGCACAGATACGCAGTATTTT
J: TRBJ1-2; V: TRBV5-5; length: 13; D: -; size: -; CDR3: CASSLHANYGYTF; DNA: TGTGCCAGCAGCTTACACGCTAACTATGGCTACACCTTC
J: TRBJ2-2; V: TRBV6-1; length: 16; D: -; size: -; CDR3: CASSDLGASNTGELFF; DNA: TGTGCCAGCAGTGATTTAGGGGCTTCGAACACCGGGGAGCTGTTTTTT
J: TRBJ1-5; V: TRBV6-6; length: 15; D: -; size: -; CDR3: CASSYAEGYNQPQHF; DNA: TGTGCCAGCAGTTACGCGGAGGGGTACAATCAGCCCCAGCATTTT
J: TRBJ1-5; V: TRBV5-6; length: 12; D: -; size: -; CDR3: CASSLLEQPQHF; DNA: TGTGCCAGCAGCCTCCTTGAGCAGCCCCAGCATTTT
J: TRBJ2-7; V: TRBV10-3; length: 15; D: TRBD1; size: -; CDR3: CAISFPGTGVYEQYF; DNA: TGTGCCATCTCATTTCCCGGGACAGGGGTCTACGAGCAGTACTTC
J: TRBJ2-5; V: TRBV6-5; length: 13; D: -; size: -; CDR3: CARPGAGVETQYF; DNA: TGTGCCAGACCCGGGGCAGGGGTAGAGACCCAGTACTTC
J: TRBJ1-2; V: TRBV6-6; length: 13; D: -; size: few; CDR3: CASSFDSNYGYTF; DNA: TGTGCCAGCAGTTTCGACAGTAACTATGGCTACACCTTC